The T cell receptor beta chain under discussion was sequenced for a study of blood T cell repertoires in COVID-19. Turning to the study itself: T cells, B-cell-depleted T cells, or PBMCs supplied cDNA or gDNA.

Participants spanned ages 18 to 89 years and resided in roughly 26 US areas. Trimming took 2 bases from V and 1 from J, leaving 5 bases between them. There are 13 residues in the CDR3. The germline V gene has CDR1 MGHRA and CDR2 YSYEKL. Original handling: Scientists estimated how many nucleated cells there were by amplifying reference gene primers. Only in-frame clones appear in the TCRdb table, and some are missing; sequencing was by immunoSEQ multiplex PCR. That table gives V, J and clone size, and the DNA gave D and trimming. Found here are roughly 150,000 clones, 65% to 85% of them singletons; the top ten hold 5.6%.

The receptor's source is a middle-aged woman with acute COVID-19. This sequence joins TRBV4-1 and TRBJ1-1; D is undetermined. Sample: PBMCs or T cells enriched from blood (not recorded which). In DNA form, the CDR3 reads TGCGCCAGCAGCCAAAGACAGAACACTGAAGCTTTCTTT. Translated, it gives CASSQRQNTEAFF.